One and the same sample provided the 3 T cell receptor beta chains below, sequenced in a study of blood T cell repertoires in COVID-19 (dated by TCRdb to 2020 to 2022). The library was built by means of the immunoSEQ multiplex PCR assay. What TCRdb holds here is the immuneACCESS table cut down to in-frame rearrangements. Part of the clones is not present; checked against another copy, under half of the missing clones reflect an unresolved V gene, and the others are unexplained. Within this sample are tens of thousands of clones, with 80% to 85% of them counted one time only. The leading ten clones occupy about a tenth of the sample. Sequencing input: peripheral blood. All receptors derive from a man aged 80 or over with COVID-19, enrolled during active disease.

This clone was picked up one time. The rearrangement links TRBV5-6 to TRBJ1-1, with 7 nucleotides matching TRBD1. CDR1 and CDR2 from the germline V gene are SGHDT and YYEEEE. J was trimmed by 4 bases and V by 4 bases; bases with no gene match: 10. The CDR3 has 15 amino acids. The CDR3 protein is CASSQIDRASTEAFF. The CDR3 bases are TGTGCCAGCAGCCAAATAGACAGGGCAAGCACTGAAGCTTTCTTT.

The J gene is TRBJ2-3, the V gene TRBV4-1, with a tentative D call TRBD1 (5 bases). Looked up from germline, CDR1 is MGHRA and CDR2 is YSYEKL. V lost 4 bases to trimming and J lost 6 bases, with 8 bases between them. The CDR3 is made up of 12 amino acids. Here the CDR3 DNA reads TGCGCCAGCAGCCCTAAGGGGGATACGCAGTATTTT. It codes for CASSPKGDTQYF.

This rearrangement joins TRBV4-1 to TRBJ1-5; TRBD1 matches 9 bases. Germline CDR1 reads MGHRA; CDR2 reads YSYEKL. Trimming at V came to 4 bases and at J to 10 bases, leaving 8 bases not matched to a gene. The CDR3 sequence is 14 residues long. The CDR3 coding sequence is TGCGCCAGCAGCCGGGGACAGGGCGTCGATCCCCAGCATTTT. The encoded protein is CASSRGQGVDPQHF.